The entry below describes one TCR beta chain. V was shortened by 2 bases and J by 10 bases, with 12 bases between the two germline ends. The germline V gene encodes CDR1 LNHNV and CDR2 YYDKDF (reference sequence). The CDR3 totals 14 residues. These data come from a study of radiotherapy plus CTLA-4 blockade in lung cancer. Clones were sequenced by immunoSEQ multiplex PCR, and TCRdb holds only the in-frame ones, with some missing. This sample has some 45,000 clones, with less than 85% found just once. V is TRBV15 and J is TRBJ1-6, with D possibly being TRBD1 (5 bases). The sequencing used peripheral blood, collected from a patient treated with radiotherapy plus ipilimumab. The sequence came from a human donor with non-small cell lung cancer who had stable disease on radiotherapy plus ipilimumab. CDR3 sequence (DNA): TGTGCCACCAGCAGATCGGGGGGGAACTCACCCCTCCACTTT. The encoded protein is CATSRSGGNSPLHF.